This TCR beta chain was profiled in a study of CD8 T cells in Susac syndrome. CD8+ and CD4+ T cells circulating in blood were sequenced for TCR beta. The CDR3 is made up of 16 amino acids. The junction had 14 bases not matched to a gene; V was cut back by 6 bases and J by 8 bases. Germline CDR1 reads LNHDA; CDR2 reads SQIVND (reference sequence). The study's findings and limits: The study recognized that its TCR sequencing and HLA analysis covered a relatively small number of individuals.

For this clonotype: Its specificity is not known.

The RNA input was about 0.5 to 1 ug, and it was reverse transcribed with random hexamers. TCRdb used MiXCR to reprocess the immunoSEQ multiplex PCR reads, holding one entry per CDR3 protein. Here the sample spans approximately 120,000 distinct CDR3 sequences, 85% to 95% being singletons. This rearrangement joins TRBV19 to TRBJ2-1; 9 bases are a match to TRBD2. Source material: CD4+ T cells from PBMCs. This clonotype was obtained from a human donor in good health. CDR3 sequence reads: CASRSRGAGGQDEQFF. The CDR3 bases are TGTGCCAGTAGGTCCCGAGGGGCGGGGGGGCAGGATGAGCAGTTCTTC.